A selection of T cell receptor beta chains follows, all from one sample in a study of OX40 agonist ivuxolimab in advanced cancers. Method: immunoSEQ multiplex PCR; TCRdb's copy keeps in-frame clones and lacks some. This sample has roughly 70,000 clones, with approximately 90% found just once. This specimen consisted of CD4+ or CD8+ T cells sorted from blood, obtained in a trial of the OX40 agonist ivuxolimab. The receptors shown here come from an adult with an advanced solid tumor such as melanoma, head and neck, liver or kidney cancer. CDR3s include the opening cysteine and the closing phenylalanine or tryptophan. Fields, in order: V gene, D gene, J gene, clone size, CDR3 length, CDR3 protein, CDR3 DNA. A D gene is named only where the DNA matches it firmly. Clone size, where shown, is once, few, many, or a class for clones that have expanded.

TRBV18,-,TRBJ2-5,-,13,CASSPSGQETQYF,TGTGCCAGCTCACCTAGCGGACAAGAGACCCAGTACTTC
TRBV11-3,-,TRBJ1-1,-,13,CASSTHLNTEAFF,TGTGCCAGCAGCACACACCTGAACACTGAAGCTTTCTTT
TRBV4-1,TRBD2,TRBJ2-7,few,16,CASSQERSGSVGEQYF,TGCGCCAGCAGCCAAGAGCGGAGCGGGAGTGTCGGCGAGCAGTACTTC
TRBV7-9,-,TRBJ2-7,-,16,CASSLVGTGSFREQYF,TGTGCCAGCAGCTTAGTTGGTACAGGGAGTTTTCGGGAGCAGTACTTC
TRBV6-1,-,TRBJ1-1,-,14,CASRMTGVNTEAFF,TGTGCCAGCCGGATGACAGGCGTGAACACTGAAGCTTTCTTT
TRBV5-1,TRBD2,TRBJ2-2,-,17,CASSFYSSGTNTGELFF,TGCGCCAGCAGCTTTTACTCTAGCGGGACGAACACCGGGGAGCTGTTTTTT
TRBV2,TRBD1,TRBJ1-5,-,15,CASSERAGGWQPQHF,TGTGCCAGCAGTGAACGGGCAGGGGGCTGGCAGCCCCAGCATTTT
TRBV21-1,-,TRBJ2-7,-,12,CASSSGDSEQYF,TGTGCCAGCAGCTCAGGGGACAGCGAGCAGTACTTC
TRBV20-1,-,TRBJ2-3,-,10,CSASQNTQYF,TGCAGTGCTAGTCAAAATACGCAGTATTTT
TRBV6-5,-,TRBJ2-5,once,12,CASSSAVETQYF,TGTGCCAGCAGTTCGGCGGTGGAGACCCAGTACTTC
TRBV29-1,TRBD1,TRBJ1-1,-,13,CSVVDRANTEAFF,TGCAGCGTAGTAGACAGGGCGAACACTGAAGCTTTCTTT
TRBV2,-,TRBJ1-4,-,15,CASSDRQGGNEKLFF,TGTGCCAGCAGTGATAGGCAGGGAGGTAATGAAAAACTGTTTTTT
TRBV2,TRBD1,TRBJ1-2,-,13,CASSAGQGDGYTF,TGTGCCAGCAGTGCGGGACAGGGTGATGGCTACACCTTC
TRBV6-6,TRBD1,TRBJ2-4,-,11,CASTITGETYF,TGTGCCAGCACGATAACAGGGGAGACCTACTTC
TRBV19,-,TRBJ1-1,-,14,CASSIYKSATEAFF,TGTGCCAGTAGTATATACAAAAGCGCCACTGAAGCTTTCTTT
TRBV9,-,TRBJ2-1,once,13,CASSVAGSNEQFF,TGTGCCAGCAGCGTAGCAGGGTCGAATGAGCAGTTCTTC
TRBV5-5,TRBD1,TRBJ1-3,-,19,CASSTGGQGALSSGNTIYF,TGTGCCAGCAGCACAGGGGGACAGGGGGCTCTGAGCTCTGGAAACACCATATATTTT
TRBV6-5,-,TRBJ2-7,few,15,CASSYRGTVAYEQYF,TGTGCCAGCAGTTACCGCGGGACGGTCGCCTACGAGCAGTACTTC
TRBV19,-,TRBJ2-7,-,14,CASSIDSGTYEQYF,TGTGCCAGTAGTATAGATTCCGGAACCTACGAGCAGTACTTC
TRBV28,-,TRBJ1-1,-,11,CASSFRTEAFF,TGTGCCAGCAGTTTTAGAACTGAAGCTTTCTTT
TRBV28,-,TRBJ1-2,-,13,CASSPTPGYGYTF,TGTGCCAGCAGCCCGACACCGGGCTATGGCTACACCTTC
TRBV6-5,-,TRBJ1-5,-,15,CASMVREYSNQPQHF,TGTGCCAGCATGGTCAGAGAATATAGCAATCAGCCCCAGCATTTT
TRBV11-2,TRBD1,TRBJ1-2,-,14,CASSKDRGGYGYTF,TGTGCCAGCAGCAAGGACAGGGGGGGGTATGGCTACACCTTC
TRBV6-1,TRBD1,TRBJ2-7,-,14,CASLGQLTAYEQYF,TGTGCCAGCCTGGGACAGCTGACAGCCTACGAGCAGTACTTC
TRBV5-1,TRBD1,TRBJ2-7,-,14,CASSLGTAYHEQYF,TGCGCCAGCAGCCTTGGGACAGCTTACCACGAGCAGTACTTC
TRBV2,-,TRBJ2-2,-,16,CASSRRTTYNTGELFF,TGTGCCAGCAGCAGAAGAACTACCTATAACACCGGGGAGCTGTTTTTT
TRBV18,-,TRBJ2-7,few,14,CASSPTGYLYEQYF,TGTGCCAGCTCACCAACAGGGTATCTATACGAGCAGTACTTC
TRBV5-1,-,TRBJ2-5,once,15,CASSLVPGYQETQYF,TGCGCCAGCAGCTTGGTACCCGGGTACCAAGAGACCCAGTACTTC
TRBV19,-,TRBJ1-1,-,13,CASSIGWEAPAFF,TGTGCCAGTAGTATCGGGTGGGAGGCGCCTGCTTTCTTT
TRBV19,-,TRBJ2-4,-,15,CASSIFTNSKNIQYF,TGTGCCAGTAGTATCTTCACGAATTCAAAAAACATTCAGTACTTC
TRBV6-5,-,TRBJ2-7,-,14,CASSYSKTVYEQYF,TGTGCCAGCAGTTACTCGAAGACGGTGTACGAGCAGTACTTC
TRBV28,TRBD1,TRBJ1-3,-,15,CASSFQGASGNTIYF,TGTGCCAGCAGTTTTCAGGGGGCTTCTGGAAACACCATATATTTT
TRBV5-5,TRBD2,TRBJ2-7,-,15,CASSLGAGGPVEQYF,TGTGCCAGCAGCTTGGGGGCGGGAGGGCCTGTCGAGCAGTACTTC
TRBV29-1,TRBD2,TRBJ2-1,-,14,CSVLLAGALNEQFF,TGCAGCGTACTTCTAGCGGGAGCGCTCAATGAGCAGTTCTTC
TRBV28,-,TRBJ2-5,-,19,CASSSYGTVGTRGQETQYF,TGTGCCAGCAGTTCATATGGAACGGTGGGGACAAGGGGCCAAGAGACCCAGTACTTC
TRBV4-1,TRBD2,TRBJ2-5,-,18,CASSQDWLAGGRRETQYF,TGCGCCAGCAGCCAAGATTGGCTAGCGGGAGGGAGGAGGGAGACCCAGTACTTC
TRBV14,TRBD1,TRBJ2-5,-,14,CASSLLQGGQTQYF,TGTGCCAGCAGCCTACTACAGGGGGGTCAGACCCAGTACTTC
TRBV9,TRBD2,TRBJ2-1,-,16,CASSVGPSGSYNEQFF,TGTGCCAGCAGCGTAGGGCCTAGCGGGAGCTACAATGAGCAGTTCTTC
TRBV2,-,TRBJ1-1,few,12,CASNRVSAEAFF,TGTGCCAGCAACAGGGTTTCTGCTGAAGCTTTCTTT
TRBV7-6,-,TRBJ1-2,-,11,CASSLAFGYTF,TGTGCCAGCAGCTTAGCGTTTGGCTACACCTTC
TRBV10-3,TRBD1,TRBJ1-1,-,13,CAISEGGDNEAFF,TGTGCCATCAGTGAAGGGGGCGATAATGAAGCTTTCTTT
TRBV11-3,-,TRBJ2-5,-,15,CASSTSWGDQETQYF,TGTGCCAGCAGCACCTCGTGGGGGGACCAAGAGACCCAGTACTTC
TRBV6-5,-,TRBJ1-2,-,14,CASRKNARGYGYTF,TGTGCCAGCAGGAAGAACGCGCGGGGCTATGGCTACACCTTC
TRBV29-1,-,TRBJ1-4,-,13,CSVAQVADEKLFF,TGCAGCGTGGCACAGGTGGCGGATGAAAAACTGTTTTTT
TRBV5-1,-,TRBJ2-1,-,15,CASSVIQSSYNEQFF,TGCGCCAGCAGCGTCATACAGAGCTCCTACAATGAGCAGTTCTTC
TRBV19,-,TRBJ1-6,-,16,CASIQGPGGRNSPLHF,TGTGCCAGTATTCAGGGGCCGGGAGGGCGTAATTCACCCCTCCACTTT
TRBV27,-,TRBJ2-3,-,12,CASSKLLDTQYF,TGTGCCAGCAGCAAGCTTCTGGATACGCAGTATTTT
TRBV27,TRBD1,TRBJ2-5,once,15,CASSSTSGQGKTQYF,TGTGCCAGCAGTTCAACCTCGGGACAGGGAAAGACCCAGTACTTC
TRBV5-6,-,TRBJ1-2,-,15,CASSLPSGGPYGYTF,TGTGCCAGCAGCCTCCCTAGCGGGGGGCCCTATGGCTACACCTTC
TRBV18,TRBD1,TRBJ1-5,once,15,CASSMDRGRNQPQHF,TGTGCCAGCTCAATGGACAGGGGGCGTAATCAGCCCCAGCATTTT
TRBV9,-,TRBJ2-7,-,14,CASSVDGTRREQYF,TGTGCCAGCAGCGTAGACGGGACCCGTCGGGAGCAGTACTTC